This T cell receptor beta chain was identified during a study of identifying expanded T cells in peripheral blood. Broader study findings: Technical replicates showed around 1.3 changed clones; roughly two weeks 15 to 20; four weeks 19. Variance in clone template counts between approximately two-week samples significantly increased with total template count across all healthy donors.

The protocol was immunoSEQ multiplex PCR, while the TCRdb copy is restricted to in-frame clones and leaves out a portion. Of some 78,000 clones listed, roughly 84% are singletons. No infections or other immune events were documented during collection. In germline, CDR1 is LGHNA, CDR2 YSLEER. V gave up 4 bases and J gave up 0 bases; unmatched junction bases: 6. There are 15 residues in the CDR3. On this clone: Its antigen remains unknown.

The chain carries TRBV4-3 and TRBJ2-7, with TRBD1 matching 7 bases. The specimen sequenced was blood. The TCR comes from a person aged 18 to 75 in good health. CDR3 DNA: TGCGCCAGCAGCCTAGAGCACAGGGGCTCCTACGAGCAGTACTTC. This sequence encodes CASSLEHRGSYEQYF.